This TCR beta chain was observed in a study of T-cell reconstitution after alpha-beta-depleted transplantation in children (dated by TCRdb to 2016 to 2017). In the study overall: Using TCR repertoire profiling, the study followed T-cell immune reconstitution in a quantitative way in children after TCRalphabeta/CD19-depleted allogeneic hematopoietic cell transplantation.

The CDR3 goes from the cysteine to the phenylalanine over 13 residues. Only the CDR3 portion is preserved as DNA: 39 bases, with reading frame beginning at the first base. Looking up the germline V gene (reference sequence) yields CDR1 DFQATT and CDR2 SNEGSKA. The germline V end is reduced by 7 bases and the J end by 1 base; junction bases left unmatched: 5. Receptor libraries were prepared by PCR. TCRdb lists the instrument as Illumina HiSeq 2500. TCR libraries were prepared with molecular barcoding, using unique molecular identifiers to normalize TCRbeta repertoire quantification. The public reads were reprocessed in TCRdb via fastp at Q25 and MiXCR, keeping in-frame beta chains. One record per CDR3 amino acid sequence lists the most common genes and DNA. The sample data list around 250,000 distinct CDR3 sequences, and approximately 9.6% of these were observed just once. 9.5% to 13% of the sample is in the top ten clones.

This clonotype showed up many times. Its antigen remains unidentified. Per-base quality was not reported, and no clone a single base away is much larger than it. This clonotype originated in a human donor who donated a stem cell graft to a child with SCID. The material was PBMCs from the stem cell graft donor, obtained from the stem cell graft. The chain uses TRBV20-1 and TRBJ1-1; 8 bases in the middle match TRBD1. The nucleotides read TGCAGTGAAACAGGACAGGGGAACACTGAAGCTTTCTTT. It is translated as CSETGQGNTEAFF.